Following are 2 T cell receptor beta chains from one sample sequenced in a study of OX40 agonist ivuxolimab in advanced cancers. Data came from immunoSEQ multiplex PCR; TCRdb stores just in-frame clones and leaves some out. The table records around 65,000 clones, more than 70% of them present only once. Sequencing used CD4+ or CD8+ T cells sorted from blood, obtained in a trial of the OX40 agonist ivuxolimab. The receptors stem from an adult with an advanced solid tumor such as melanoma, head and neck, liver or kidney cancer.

CDR3 in amino acids: CASGVADEQFF. The CDR3 DNA reads TGTGCCAGCGGAGTGGCGGATGAGCAGTTCTTC. The chain is built from TRBV28 and TRBJ2-1; no clear D gene. CDR1 and CDR2 (germline): MDHEN, SYDVKM. The V gene lost 8 bases and the J gene lost 8 bases, with 10 bases spanning the gap. CDR3 length: 11 amino acids.

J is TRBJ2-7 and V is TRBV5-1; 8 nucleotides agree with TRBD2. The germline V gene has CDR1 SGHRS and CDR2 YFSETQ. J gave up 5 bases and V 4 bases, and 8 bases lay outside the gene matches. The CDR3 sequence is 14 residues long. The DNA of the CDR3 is TGCGCCAGCAGCCTCTCGGCCGGGGGGGACGAGCAGTACTTC. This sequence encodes CASSLSAGGDEQYF.